This TCR beta chain appears in the sequencing data of a study of beta chain features in type 1 diabetes. Study-level results: All four CD4+ subsets of Type 1 diabetes patients contained TCRB CDR3s that were moderately but significantly shorter. The naive, central memory and Treg TCRB repertoires of patients appeared to be more similar to one another than those of healthy donors.

Remarks on this clone: The target antigen is unknown.

As every portion of the isolated RNA was reverse transcribed, the sequencing read expressed TCRB transcripts. The method was immunoSEQ multiplex PCR; TCRdb's version includes in-frame clones alone and lacks a portion of them. The sample records around 250,000 clones, 68% being singletons. CDR1 and CDR2 from the germline V gene are SGHDN and FVKESK. The length of the CDR3 is 14 residues. V was pared by 8 bases and J by 5 bases, with 7 bases of the junction left unmatched. Each population that was sorted was more than 98% pure. The rearrangement links TRBV14 to TRBJ2-1; 9 bases line up with TRBD2. The clonotype originates from a man between 25 and 39 years old in good health. Source material: naive CD4+ T cells from blood. For the CDR3, the DNA is TGTGCCAGCCGGAGGGTAGCGGGGGACAATGAGCAGTTCTTC. It specifies CASRRVAGDNEQFF.